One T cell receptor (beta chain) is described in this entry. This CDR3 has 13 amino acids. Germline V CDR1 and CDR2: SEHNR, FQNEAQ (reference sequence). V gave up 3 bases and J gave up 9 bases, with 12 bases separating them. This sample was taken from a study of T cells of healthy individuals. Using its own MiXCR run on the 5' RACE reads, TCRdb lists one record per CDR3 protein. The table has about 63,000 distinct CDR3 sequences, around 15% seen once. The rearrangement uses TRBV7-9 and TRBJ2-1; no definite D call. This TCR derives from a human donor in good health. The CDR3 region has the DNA TGTGCCAGCAGCTTGCCTGCCCTGGGTGAGCAGTTCTTC. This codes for CASSLPALGEQFF.